Listed here are 21 T cell receptor beta chains from one sample, sequenced in a study of cytomegalovirus exposure and HLA in healthy donors. Use of 60 Vbeta and 13 Jbeta primers characterized the PCR. The table came from immunoSEQ multiplex PCR; TCRdb's copy has only in-frame clones and leaves some out. Its listing shows 85,000 to 110,000 clones. Sequencing was carried out using PBMCs. These TCRs come from a man aged 35-49 years in good health and CMV-seronegative.

This chain links TRBV5-8 with TRBJ2-3; 8 nucleotides line up with TRBD1. The germline gives CDR1 SGHTS, CDR2 YDEGEE. Germline trimming cut 4 bases from V and 5 bases from J; bases unmatched to any gene: 9. The CDR3 is made up of 15 amino acids. The DNA of the CDR3 is TGTGCCAGCAGCCACATGGGGACAGGTCAAGATACGCAGTATTTT. As protein: CASSHMGTGQDTQYF.

The chain combines TRBV4-2 with TRBJ2-2, with 10 bases identical to TRBD2. V lost 0 bases to trimming and J lost 6 bases; unmatched junction nucleotides: 1. The CDR3 runs 15 residues. Germline V CDR1 and CDR2: LGHNA, YNFKEQ. This CDR3 is CASSQETSGAGELFF. In DNA form, the CDR3 reads TGTGCCAGCAGCCAAGAAACTAGCGGGGCCGGGGAGCTGTTTTTT.

This sequence joins TRBV6-6 and TRBJ2-5, with D unclear. Trimming cost V 6 bases and J 0 bases, with 5 bases left between them. CDR3 length: 12 amino acids. Germline CDR1 is MNHNY and CDR2 is SVGAGI (reference sequence). The CDR3 DNA is TGTGCCAGCAGCTCGTACCAAGAGACCCAGTACTTC. Encoded protein: CASSSYQETQYF.

This chain links TRBV6-1 with TRBJ2-5; no clear D. In germline, CDR1 is MNHNS, CDR2 SASEGT. The length of the CDR3 is 15 residues. V was shortened by 6 bases and J by 3 bases, with 17 bases between the two germline ends. The chain's CDR3 is CASSAVRLGEETQYF. CDR3 coding DNA: TGTGCCAGCAGCGCTGTAAGGCTAGGAGAAGAGACCCAGTACTTC.

The chain combines TRBV6-5 with TRBJ2-2, with D perhaps TRBD2 (6 bases). CDR3 length: 15 amino acids. CDR1 is MNHEY and CDR2 is SVGAGI in the germline V gene. Trimming removed 7 bases from V and 5 bases from J, with 17 bases in between. This chain's CDR3 is CASTPTGAGTGELFF. CDR3 sequence (DNA): TGTGCCAGCACCCCTACCGGGGCGGGGACCGGGGAGCTGTTTTTT.

The chain carries TRBV10-2 and TRBJ1-3; maybe TRBD1 (5 bases). The CDR3 is 18 amino acids. Germline V gene lookup returns CDR1 WSHSY and CDR2 SAAADI. Trimming took 2 bases from V and 4 from J, leaving 21 bases between them. The CDR3 DNA reads as TGCGCCAGCAGTGAGAGCGTAAGAGACAGTCTCCCCGGAAACACCATATATTTT. It codes for CASSESVRDSLPGNTIYF.

The chain combines TRBV5-4 with TRBJ1-1, with 7 bases lining up with TRBD1. The V and J ends lost 4 bases and 7 bases, in that order; junction bases with no gene match: 22. CDR3 length: 18 amino acids. In germline, CDR1 is SGHNT, CDR2 YYREEE (reference sequence). CDR3 DNA: TGTGCCAGCAGCCCCAGGTCGAAGGGGGCTGTTGAGAAGGTTGAAGCTTTCTTT. Protein: CASSPRSKGAVEKVEAFF.

The V and J genes are TRBV5-6 and TRBJ1-1, with unresolved D. V lost 2 bases and J 2 bases, leaving 16 bases between the germline ends. This CDR3 is built from 16 residues. The germline gives CDR1 SGHDT, CDR2 YYEEEE. CDR3 region: CASSFRQALLNTEAFF. As DNA, the CDR3 is TGTGCCAGCAGCTTTAGGCAGGCACTTCTTAACACTGAAGCTTTCTTT.

This chain links TRBV18 with TRBJ2-1; 10 bases match TRBD2. The CDR3 consists of 17 residues. Germline V CDR1 and CDR2: KGHSH, LQKENI. The V segment lost 3 bases and the J segment 0 bases; nucleotides outside the gene matches: 5. CDR3 in DNA: TGTGCCAGCTCACCCCGACTAGCGGGTAGCTCCTACAATGAGCAGTTCTTC. Translation: CASSPRLAGSSYNEQFF.

Comment on this clone: The limits of the CDR3 on the DNA are not certain, so only TCRdb's listed CDR3 is given. The V call is TRBV21-1, the J call TRBJ2-1; TRBD1, the table's D call, was not compared with the DNA. TRBV21-1 is a pseudogene locus. The CDR3 contains 19 residues when both ends are counted. CDR3 sequence reads: CASSSPGPFGFGAYNEQFF.

The chain uses TRBV6-6 and TRBJ1-1, with unresolved D. The CDR3 covers 14 residues. Germline CDR1 and CDR2: MNHNY and SVGAGI (reference sequence). V lost 7 bases and J 0 bases, leaving 12 bases between the germline ends. This chain's CDR3 is CASTITEMNTEAFF. CDR3 DNA: TGTGCCAGCACCATCACAGAGATGAACACTGAAGCTTTCTTT.

The chain combines TRBV5-1 with TRBJ1-1; a weak D match, TRBD1 (5 bases). The CDR3 consists of 11 residues. Germline V CDR1 and CDR2: SGHRS, YFSETQ. V gave up 6 bases and J gave up 3 bases, with 6 bases separating them. The CDR3 region has the DNA TGCGCCAGCATCAGGGACACTGAAGCTTTCTTT. Its translation is CASIRDTEAFF.

The chain carries TRBV10-3 and TRBJ2-7, with TRBD1 matching 9 bases. The germline CDR1 and CDR2 sequences are ENHRY and SYGVKD. The CDR3 has 14 amino acids. V shed 4 bases, J shed 6 bases, and the junction held 7 bases outside the gene matches. For the CDR3, the DNA is TGTGCCATCAGTGTTCCCGGGACAGGGTCCGAGCAGTACTTC. Translating it yields CAISVPGTGSEQYF.

The chain has TRBV27 and TRBJ2-1; TRBD2 aligns across 13 bases. The CDR3 has 14 amino acids. Germline assignment: CDR1 MNHEY and CDR2 SMNVEV (reference sequence). V lost 11 bases, J lost 5 bases, and 6 bases stayed unmatched. In nucleotides, the CDR3 is TGTGCCGCCCGGACTAGCGGGGGCCACAATGAGCAGTTCTTC. Its translation is CAARTSGGHNEQFF.

On this clone itself: Distinct nucleotide sequences in the sample also encode this CDR3. V is TRBV2 and J is TRBJ2-5; TRBD1 matches at 11 bases. Germline V gene sequence: CDR1 SNHLY, CDR2 FYNNEI. CDR3 length: 14 residues. V shed 6 bases, J shed 2 bases, and the junction held 2 bases outside the gene matches. The CDR3 loop is CASSRDRGQETQYF. CDR3 coding DNA: TGTGCCAGCAGCCGGGACAGGGGGCAAGAGACCCAGTACTTC.

The genes are TRBV19 and TRBJ1-6; 8 bases are shared with TRBD1. The CDR3 has 16 residues. Germline assignment: CDR1 LNHDA and CDR2 SQIVND (reference sequence). The trim removed 3 bases at V and 6 bases at J, leaving 7 bases unmatched. The CDR3 protein is CASSIATGQGNSPLHF. In nucleotides, the CDR3 is TGTGCCAGTAGTATCGCCACCGGACAGGGTAATTCACCCCTCCACTTT.

In DNA, the CDR3 is TGTGCCAGCAGCCCAAGTTTGGGACTCGTATACGAGCAGTACTTC. Translation gives CASSPSLGLVYEQYF. The chain carries TRBV7-9 and TRBJ2-7; weak D call: TRBD2 (6 bases). CDR1 is SEHNR, CDR2 FQNEAQ, per germline (reference sequence). The length of the CDR3 is 15 residues. V was cut by 5 bases and J by 4 bases, with 18 bases left in between.

V usage is TRBV5-8 and J usage is TRBJ2-5, with D possibly being TRBD1 (5 bases). This CDR3 contains 15 residues. CDR1 and CDR2 from the germline V gene are SGHTS and YDEGEE. V was cut by 0 bases and J by 1 base, with 10 bases left in between. The CDR3 DNA is TGTGCCAGCAGCTTGGCTAGGGGTGTCCAAGAGACCCAGTACTTC. This codes for CASSLARGVQETQYF.

The chain is built from TRBV29-1 and TRBJ2-7, with D possibly being TRBD1 (6 bases). In germline, CDR1 is SQVTM, CDR2 ANQGSEA. The CDR3 covers 12 residues. Trimming stripped 3 bases from V and 3 bases from J, with 9 bases between. The CDR3 region is CSVEGTNYEQYF. CDR3 nucleotide sequence: TGCAGCGTTGAGGGGACAAACTACGAGCAGTACTTC.

The chain joins TRBV19 to TRBJ1-5; D perhaps matches TRBD1 (5 bases). CDR1 is LNHDA and CDR2 is SQIVND in the germline V gene (reference sequence). The CDR3 length is 16 residues. Trimming cost V 6 bases and J 7 bases, with 22 bases left between them. CDR3 sequence: CASSPGGLAGSQPQHF. The DNA of the CDR3 is TGTGCCAGTAGCCCCGGGGGGTTGGCCGGGAGCCAGCCCCAGCATTTT.

On this clone: One end of the junction varies from germline; a read error may be responsible. V is TRBV7-2 and J is TRBJ1-1; possibly TRBD1 for D (5 bases). This CDR3 has 15 amino acids. Looked up from germline, CDR1 is SGHTA and CDR2 is FQGNSA. The CDR3 nucleotides are TGTGCCAGCGGCTTATACAGAAAACAGGACACTGAAGCTTTCTTT. This sequence encodes CASGLYRKQDTEAFF. Using reference TRBV7-2 and TRBJ1-1 for the parts outside the CDR3, the full variable domain is GAGVSQSPSNKVTEKGKDVELRCDPISGHTALYWYRQSLGQGLEFLIYFQGNSAPDKSGLPSDRFSAERTGGSVSTLTIQRTQQEDSAVYLCASGLYRKQDTEAFFGQGTRLTVV.